The rows below give T cell receptor beta chains drawn from one sample of a study of T cells in Graves' hyperthyroidism and ophthalmopathy. TCRdb reanalysed the multiplex PCR reads using MiXCR and keeps one entry per CDR3 protein. The profile shows 300,000 to 400,000 distinct CDR3 sequences, approximately 15% of them singletons. The sample taken for sequencing was blood. The receptor source for this set is a woman aged 55-69 years with Graves' hyperthyroidism. CDR3s include the opening cysteine and the closing phenylalanine or tryptophan. Each record gives: D gene, CDR3 length, V gene, J gene, clone size, CDR3 protein, CDR3 DNA. D genes are given only for firm matches. The size of a clone is reported for some rows only, either as once, few or many, or as a class for expanded clones.

TRBD2	15	TRBV15	TRBJ2-2	many	CATSRVLAGAGELFF	TGTGCCACCAGCAGAGTCTTAGCGGGGGCCGGGGAGCTGTTTTTT
.	15	TRBV11-3	TRBJ2-3	many	CASSLEGQGSDTQYF	TGTGCCAGCAGCTTAGAAGGGCAGGGGTCAGATACGCAGTATTTT
TRBD2	15	TRBV6-1	TRBJ2-1	few	CASTRLAGARNEQFF	TGTGCCAGCACTCGACTAGCGGGAGCTCGGAATGAGCAGTTCTTC
TRBD1	15	TRBV28	TRBJ1-5	many	CASSKTGDSNQPQHF	TGTGCCAGCAGCAAGACAGGGGATAGCAATCAGCCCCAGCATTTT
.	12	TRBV29-1	TRBJ2-2	few	CSVFRGTGELFF	TGCAGCGTTTTCAGGGGTACCGGGGAGCTGTTTTTT
TRBD1	16	TRBV6-1	TRBJ1-2	.	CASRQDRRSNNYGYTF	TGTGCCAGCAGACAGGACAGGCGCTCGAATAACTATGGCTACACCTTC
.	13	TRBV11-2	TRBJ2-7	many	CASSPHPANEQYF	TGTGCCAGCAGCCCCCATCCTGCTAACGAGCAGTACTTC
.	13	TRBV3-1	TRBJ2-5	many	CASSQVGTETQYF	TGTGCCAGCAGCCAAGTTGGTACAGAGACCCAGTACTTC
TRBD1	16	TRBV9	TRBJ2-2	.	CASSVVGTGLIGELFF	TGTGCCAGCAGCGTAGTTGGGACAGGGTTGATCGGGGAGCTGTTTTTT
.	17	TRBV28	TRBJ1-1	many	CASSLFGGRGKNTEAFF	TGTGCCAGCAGTTTATTCGGGGGCCGGGGAAAAAACACTGAAGCTTTCTTT
TRBD2	16	TRBV2	TRBJ2-1	many	CASSLRLAGGPVGQFF	TGTGCCAGCAGTCTTAGACTAGCGGGAGGCCCAGTAGGGCAGTTCTTC
.	15	TRBV13	TRBJ2-1	many	CAGSLGTLTYNEQFF	TGTGCCGGCAGCCTCGGGACCCTCACCTACAATGAGCAGTTCTTC
TRBD2	14	TRBV18	TRBJ2-7	many	CASSPPSGDHEQYF	TGTGCCAGCTCACCACCGAGCGGGGATCACGAGCAGTACTTC
TRBD1	15	TRBV6-1	TRBJ2-3	.	CASSPGQGLSDTQYF	TGTGCCAGCAGTCCTGGACAGGGTTTGTCAGATACGCAGTATTTT
TRBD2	14	TRBV20-1	TRBJ2-3	many	CSARGRLAGEEQYF	TGCAGTGCTAGAGGACGACTAGCGGGAGAGGAGCAGTATTTT
TRBD1	17	TRBV24-1	TRBJ1-2	few	CAASDGTGGVGVYGYTF	TGTGCCGCCAGTGACGGGACAGGGGGCGTTGGGGTGTATGGCTACACCTTC
.	15	TRBV5-5	TRBJ2-7	many	CASSSRRGSTYEQYF	TGTGCCAGCAGCTCCAGGAGGGGATCAACCTACGAGCAGTACTTC
TRBD2	15	TRBV7-2	TRBJ2-1	few	CASSLLAGGPIEQFF	TGTGCCAGCAGCCTTCTAGCGGGAGGGCCAATTGAGCAGTTCTTC
TRBD1	14	TRBV19	TRBJ2-7	.	CASRARTGSYEQYF	TGTGCCAGTAGAGCGAGGACAGGGTCCTACGAGCAGTACTTC
.	11	TRBV2	TRBJ1-4	many	CASGPVGKLFF	TGTGCCAGCGGTCCAGTGGGAAAACTGTTTTTT
TRBD1	16	TRBV29-1	TRBJ2-5	.	CSVEDPIQGSGETQYF	TGCAGCGTTGAAGATCCTATACAGGGGTCTGGAGAGACCCAGTACTTC
.	14	TRBV28	TRBJ2-3	many	CASSFWRSTDTQYF	.
.	14	TRBV28	TRBJ2-2	.	CASVERVGTGELFF	TGTGCCAGCGTTGAAAGGGTCGGCACCGGGGAGCTGTTTTTT
.	15	TRBV5-1	TRBJ2-5	few	CASSDGVLRRETQYF	TGCGCCAGCAGCGACGGGGTATTAAGGAGGGAGACCCAGTACTTC
TRBD1	16	TRBV10-3	TRBJ1-2	many	CAISSGTGGAGYGYTF	TGTGCCATCAGCTCCGGGACAGGGGGCGCCGGCTATGGCTACACCTTC
.	13	TRBV3-1	TRBJ2-3	many	CASSQEYTDTQYF	TGTGCCAGCAGCCAAGAGTACACAGATACGCAGTATTTT
.	13	TRBV12-3/TRBV12-4	TRBJ2-1	.	CASRTSNENEQFF	TGTGCCAGCAGGACTAGTAATGAGAATGAGCAGTTCTTC
.	16	TRBV20-1	TRBJ2-7	many	CSARYFGAGNSYEQYF	TGCAGTGCTAGATATTTCGGGGCAGGGAACTCCTACGAGCAGTACTTC
.	21	TRBV11-3	TRBJ2-1	many	CASSQSGRTGEYSRTYNEQFF	TGTGCCAGCAGCCAATCAGGTCGGACCGGAGAGTATAGTAGGACCTACAATGAGCAGTTCTTC
.	15	TRBV12-3/TRBV12-4	TRBJ1-1	.	CASSFTPWKNTEAFF	TGTGCCAGCAGCTTTACCCCCTGGAAGAACACTGAAGCTTTCTTT
.	13	TRBV5-1	TRBJ1-2	.	CASRLRQRYGYTF	TGCGCCAGCCGCTTGAGGCAAAGATATGGCTACACCTTC
TRBD1	15	TRBV6-1	TRBJ1-2	many	CASSEDRGLGYGYTF	TGTGCCAGCAGTGAGGACAGGGGCCTCGGCTATGGCTACACCTTC
.	15	TRBV28	TRBJ1-2	many	CASSSPLGPNYGYTF	TGTGCCAGCAGTTCCCCGTTGGGGCCGAACTATGGCTACACCTTC
.	14	TRBV12-3/TRBV12-4	TRBJ1-1	many	CASSGRKKNTEAFF	TGTGCCAGCAGCGGTCGTAAAAAGAACACTGAAGCTTTCTTT
TRBD2	15	TRBV2	TRBJ2-2	many	CASAGASGISGELFF	TGTGCCAGCGCGGGGGCTAGCGGGATTAGCGGGGAGCTGTTTTTT
.	14	TRBV19	TRBJ1-1	.	CASSLGTRGTEAFF	TGTGCCAGTAGCCTAGGGACCCGTGGCACTGAAGCTTTCTTT
.	14	TRBV12-3/TRBV12-4	TRBJ2-3	many	CASREDSSTDTQYF	TGTGCCAGCAGGGAGGACAGCAGCACAGATACGCAGTATTTT
.	17	TRBV5-1	TRBJ2-1	many	CASSLGRDTGVGNEQFF	TGCGCCAGCAGCTTGGGGCGGGATACGGGAGTTGGTAATGAGCAGTTCTTC
.	12	TRBV7-3	TRBJ2-1	few	CASSSQGYEQFF	TGTGCCAGCAGCTCGCAGGGTTATGAGCAGTTCTTC
TRBD2	14	TRBV6-1	TRBJ2-7	.	CASSLAGAAYEQYF	TGTGCCAGCAGTCTAGCGGGAGCGGCCTACGAGCAGTACTTC
TRBD2	13	TRBV20-1	TRBJ2-1	many	CSALLATYNEQFF	TGCAGTGCCCTACTAGCGACCTACAATGAGCAGTTCTTC
.	14	TRBV3-1	TRBJ2-3	.	CASSQDRAGDTQYF	TGTGCCAGCAGCCAAGATCGGGCGGGAGATACGCAGTATTTT
.	14	TRBV24-1	TRBJ2-3	many	CATSDRGVSDTQYF	TGTGCCACCAGTGATAGGGGAGTCTCTGATACGCAGTATTTT
TRBD1	18	TRBV24-1	TRBJ1-5	many	CATSAPPGQGIGNQPQHF	TGTGCCACCAGTGCCCCTCCGGGACAGGGGATTGGCAATCAGCCCCAGCATTTT
TRBD2	14	TRBV9	TRBJ2-1	.	CASSVGTSDTRQFF	TGTGCCAGCAGCGTAGGGACTAGCGATACTCGGCAGTTCTTC
TRBD1	16	TRBV29-1	TRBJ1-2	once	CSVEGSRTGGNYGYTF	TGCAGCGTTGAAGGATCCCGGACAGGGGGTAACTATGGCTACACCTTC
.	13	TRBV7-3	TRBJ2-5	many	CASSLDPQETQYF	TGTGCCAGCAGCTTAGACCCCCAAGAGACCCAGTACTTC
TRBD2	14	TRBV5-5	TRBJ2-3	many	CASSSGLAGYTQYF	TGTGCCAGCAGCTCCGGACTAGCGGGATATACGCAGTATTTT
.	17	TRBV5-6	TRBJ2-3	.	CASSPVGSGGDPDTQYF	TGTGCCAGCAGCCCCGTGGGTAGCGGAGGGGACCCAGATACGCAGTATTTT
.	14	TRBV6-1	TRBJ2-7	.	CASSEGSSYNEQYF	TGTGCCAGCAGTGAAGGCAGCTCCTACAATGAGCAGTACTTC
TRBD2	15	TRBV5-1	TRBJ2-3	many	CASSPQAGVTDTQYF	TGCGCCAGCAGCCCCCAAGCGGGAGTAACAGATACGCAGTATTTT
.	11	TRBV5-1	TRBJ2-3	many	CASSLEDTQYF	TGCGCCAGCAGCTTGGAGGATACGCAGTATTTT